The source of this T cell receptor (beta chain) is a study of PD-L1 blockade in urothelial cancer. Study context: The year 2014 saw patients start atezolizumab, 1,200 mg intravenously every 3 weeks.

Time point: pretreatment peripheral blood. The assay was immunoSEQ multiplex PCR, and TCRdb's table has in-frame clones only and misses some. The sample records about 130,000 clones, roughly 83% being singletons. The TCR was taken from a man between 50 and 59 years old with urothelial cancer. Source: PBMCs, taken around atezolizumab (anti-PD-L1) treatment.

CDR3 sequence (DNA): TGTGCCAGCAGCTTGGCACGCGGCAGCTCCTACAATGAGCAGTTCTTC. As protein: CASSLARGSSYNEQFF. The V and J genes are TRBV5-8 and TRBJ2-1; D remains ambiguous. Germline values: CDR1 SGHTS, CDR2 YDEGEE. This CDR3 is 16 amino acids long. Trimming pared 0 bases from V and 0 bases from J, leaving 10 bases between.